A selection of T cell receptor beta chains follows, all from one sample in a study of blood T cell repertoires in COVID-19. TCRdb's copy holds only in-frame clones and misses some; the assay was immunoSEQ multiplex PCR. The data show some 220,000 clones, with 70% to 90% seen just once and 10% to 15% held by the top ten. Sequenced material: peripheral blood. The receptors originated from a woman aged 18-35 years who had recovered from COVID-19. The CDR3 runs from the conserved cysteine through the conserved F or W. D genes are given only for firm matches. Rows may omit the clone size; those that give it use once, few, many or a size class.

TRBJ1-1 - TRBV15 - CATSRGMVGTGEAFF TGTGCCACCAGCAGAGGAATGGTTGGTACAGGGGAAGCTTTCTTT
TRBJ2-7 TRBD1 TRBV10-1 - CASSARGPPYEQYF TGCGCCAGCAGCGCCAGGGGGCCCCCCTACGAGCAGTACTTC
TRBJ2-7 TRBD1 TRBV2 - CASRAYRGRQYF TGTGCCAGCAGAGCCTACAGGGGCAGGCAGTACTTC
TRBJ2-3 TRBD2 TRBV4-2 - CASSQEAGALDTQYF TGTGCCAGCAGCCAGGAAGCGGGAGCATTGGATACGCAGTATTTT
TRBJ2-1 TRBD2 TRBV25-1 - CASSRSGTSGPLDEQFF TGTGCCAGCAGTCGCTCGGGGACTAGCGGTCCTTTAGATGAGCAGTTCTTC
TRBJ1-6 - TRBV6-5 - CASSQGGSPLHF TGTGCCAGCAGCCAGGGAGGCTCACCCCTCCACTTT
TRBJ1-1 TRBD1 TRBV19 once CASSIQGAMNTEAFF TGTGCCAGTAGTATACAGGGGGCGATGAACACTGAAGCTTTCTTT
TRBJ1-5 - TRBV9 - CASSREALSAQPQHF TGTGCCAGCAGCCGGGAGGCTCTCTCTGCTCAGCCCCAGCATTTT
TRBJ2-2 - TRBV4-2 few CASSPRVGTLNTGELFF TGTGCCAGCAGCCCTAGGGTAGGGACACTGAACACCGGGGAGCTGTTTTTT
TRBJ2-1 TRBD2 TRBV2 - CASSRTSGLNNEQFF TGTGCCAGCAGTCGGACTAGCGGGTTAAACAATGAGCAGTTCTTC
TRBJ2-2 TRBD2 TRBV7-8 - CASSTRLAGTGELFF TGTGCCAGCAGCACCCGACTAGCGGGAACCGGGGAGCTGTTTTTT
TRBJ1-1 TRBD1 TRBV7-9 - CASRGQDNPEAFF TGTGCCAGCCGGGGACAGGACAATCCTGAAGCTTTCTTT
TRBJ1-5 - TRBV2 - CASRRAGVQPQHF TGTGCCAGCAGGCGGGCAGGGGTCCAGCCCCAGCATTTT
TRBJ2-7 TRBD2 TRBV11-2 few CASSLDLKSGAYEQYF TGTGCCAGCAGCTTAGATCTGAAAAGCGGGGCCTACGAGCAGTACTTC
TRBJ1-3 TRBD1 TRBV5-1 - CASSLSTGRGNTIYF TGCGCCAGCAGCTTGTCGACAGGGCGAGGAAACACCATATATTTT
TRBJ1-2 TRBD1 TRBV15 - CATSRDLGQGASGYTF TGTGCCACCAGCAGAGATCTTGGGCAGGGGGCGAGCGGCTACACCTTC
TRBJ1-3 TRBD1 TRBV10-3 - CAISDQLAGGIFSGNTIYF TGTGCCATCAGTGATCAGTTGGCAGGGGGCATTTTCTCTGGAAACACCATATATTTT
TRBJ2-4 - TRBV27 once CASSLFAGAKNIQYF TGTGCCAGCAGTTTATTTGCGGGAGCCAAAAACATTCAGTACTTC
TRBJ1-5 - TRBV2 - CASSEGNLGNQPQHF TGTGCCAGCAGTGAGGGCAACCTGGGCAATCAGCCCCAGCATTTT
TRBJ1-6 - TRBV11-2 - CASSPPGGGGSYNSPLHF TGTGCCAGCAGCCCCCCCGGAGGGGGGGGGTCCTATAATTCACCCCTCCACTTT
TRBJ2-7 TRBD1 TRBV9 - CASSQGGQRYEQYF TGTGCCAGCAGCCAAGGGGGACAGCGTTACGAGCAGTACTTC
TRBJ1-1 - TRBV14 - CASSQVVGGLTEAFF TGTGCCAGCAGCCAAGTGGTGGGAGGGCTGACTGAAGCTTTCTTT
TRBJ2-3 TRBD1 TRBV3-1/TRBV3-2 - CASSQDQGARLTDTQYF TGTGCCAGCAGCCAAGATCAGGGGGCGAGACTCACAGATACGCAGTATTTT
TRBJ2-7 TRBD1 TRBV9 - CASSPGQISDEQYF TGTGCCAGCAGCCCGGGACAGATAAGTGACGAGCAGTACTTC
TRBJ2-5 TRBD2 TRBV25-1 - CASRTSSVSGRGTQYF TGTGCCAGCAGGACAAGCTCGGTGAGCGGGAGGGGGACCCAGTACTTC
TRBJ1-1 TRBD1 TRBV7-3 - CASSRIPGQKEAFF TGTGCCAGCAGCCGAATACCGGGACAGAAAGAAGCTTTCTTT
TRBJ1-3 - TRBV9 - CASTGGTGNTIYF TGTGCCAGCACCGGAGGGACTGGAAACACCATATATTTT
TRBJ2-6 - TRBV29-1 - CSVETDNSGANVLTF TGCAGCGTTGAGACGGACAACTCTGGGGCCAACGTCCTGACTTTC
TRBJ1-1 - TRBV18 - CASTGQRNTEAFF TGTGCCAGCACCGGACAGAGGAACACTGAAGCTTTCTTT
TRBJ2-5 - TRBV4-1 - CASSLLWGEETQYF TGCGCCAGCAGCCTCCTATGGGGGGAGGAGACCCAGTACTTC
TRBJ2-7 - TRBV6-2/TRBV6-3 - CASSYSGTGNPYEQYF TGTGCCAGCAGTTACTCCGGAACAGGGAATCCCTACGAGCAGTACTTC
TRBJ1-2 TRBD1 TRBV3-1/TRBV3-2 - CASSPNDRVNYGYTF TGTGCCAGCAGCCCGAACGACAGGGTCAACTATGGCTACACCTTC
TRBJ2-1 - TRBV18 - CASSLGLLSSYNEQFF TGTGCCAGCTCACTAGGACTCCTTAGCTCCTACAATGAGCAGTTCTTC
TRBJ1-4 - TRBV4-1 - CASSQGRDTEYEKLFF TGCGCCAGCAGCCAAGGTAGAGACACTGAATATGAAAAACTGTTTTTT
TRBJ1-1 - TRBV11-2 - CASTPTDQNTEAFF TGTGCCAGCACTCCGACAGACCAGAACACTGAAGCTTTCTTT
TRBJ2-5 - TRBV30 - CAWSLGLPVQETQYF TGTGCCTGGAGCTTAGGACTGCCGGTTCAAGAGACCCAGTACTTC
TRBJ2-4 - TRBV18 - CASSPSARGLGYIQYF TGTGCCAGCTCACCAAGCGCCCGAGGGCTGGGGTACATTCAGTACTTC
TRBJ2-3 - TRBV6-5 - CASSYWAGSPTDTQYF TGTGCCAGCAGTTACTGGGCGGGGTCCCCCACAGATACGCAGTATTTT
TRBJ2-1 - TRBV7-9 - CASSLVLGVYNEQFF TGTGCCAGCAGCTTAGTCCTAGGGGTCTACAATGAGCAGTTCTTC
TRBJ1-2 - TRBV18 - CASSLDRNYGYTF TGTGCCAGCTCACTTGACAGAAACTATGGCTACACCTTC
TRBJ2-1 TRBD2 TRBV10-1 - CASSESLGLAGGLHEQFF TGCGCCAGCAGTGAGTCGCTCGGATTAGCGGGAGGTCTACATGAGCAGTTCTTC
TRBJ1-5 - TRBV6-5 - CASSYNSGDQPQHF TGTGCCAGCAGTTACAATTCAGGGGATCAGCCCCAGCATTTT
TRBJ1-5 TRBD1 TRBV5-1 - CASSLGDRDSNQPQHF TGCGCCAGCAGCTTGGGGGACAGGGATAGCAATCAGCCCCAGCATTTT